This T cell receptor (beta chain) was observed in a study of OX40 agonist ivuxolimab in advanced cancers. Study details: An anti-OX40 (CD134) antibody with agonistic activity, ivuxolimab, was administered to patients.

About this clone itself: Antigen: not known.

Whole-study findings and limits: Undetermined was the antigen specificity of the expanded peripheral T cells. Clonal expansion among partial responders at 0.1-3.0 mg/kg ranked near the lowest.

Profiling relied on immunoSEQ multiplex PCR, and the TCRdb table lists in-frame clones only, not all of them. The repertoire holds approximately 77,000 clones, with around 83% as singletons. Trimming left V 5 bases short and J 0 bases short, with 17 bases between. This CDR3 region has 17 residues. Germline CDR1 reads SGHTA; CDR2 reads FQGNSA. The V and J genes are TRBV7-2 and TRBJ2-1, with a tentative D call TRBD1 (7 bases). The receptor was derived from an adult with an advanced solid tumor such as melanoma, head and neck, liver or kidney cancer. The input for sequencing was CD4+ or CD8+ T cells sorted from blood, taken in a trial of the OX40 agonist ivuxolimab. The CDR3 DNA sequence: TGTGCCAGCAGCCTAACCAGGGGGACTTTCTCCTACAATGAGCAGTTCTTC. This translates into CASSLTRGTFSYNEQFF. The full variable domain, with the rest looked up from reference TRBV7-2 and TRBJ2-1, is GAGVSQSPSNKVTEKGKDVELRCDPISGHTALYWYRQSLGQGLEFLIYFQGNSAPDKSGLPSDRFSAERTGGSVSTLTIQRTQQEDSAVYLCASSLTRGTFSYNEQFFGPGTRLTVL.